Detailed here is one T cell receptor beta chain. The entry originates in a study of T cells in Graves' hyperthyroidism and ophthalmopathy. Amplification yielded TCR beta CDR3 regions, with RNA transcripts as the source. An initial round of RT-PCR targeting the TCR CDR3 relied on the HTBI primer set. Via MiXCR, TCRdb re-called the multiplex PCR reads, giving one row per CDR3 protein. The sample lists about 400,000 distinct CDR3 sequences; over 12% were seen once. This TCR came from a man between 45 and 60 years old with Graves' ophthalmopathy. Sequencing was performed on blood.

Here the CDR3 DNA reads TGTGCCAGCAGTCCAGGGGGTGCAACAGATACGCAGTATTTT. Its protein is CASSPGGATDTQYF. The chain joins TRBV6-1 to TRBJ2-3; TRBD1 aligns across 7 bases. The V segment lost 5 bases and the J segment 3 bases; nucleotides outside the gene matches: 5. Germline V CDR1 and CDR2: MNHNS, SASEGT. The CDR3 is made up of 14 amino acids.